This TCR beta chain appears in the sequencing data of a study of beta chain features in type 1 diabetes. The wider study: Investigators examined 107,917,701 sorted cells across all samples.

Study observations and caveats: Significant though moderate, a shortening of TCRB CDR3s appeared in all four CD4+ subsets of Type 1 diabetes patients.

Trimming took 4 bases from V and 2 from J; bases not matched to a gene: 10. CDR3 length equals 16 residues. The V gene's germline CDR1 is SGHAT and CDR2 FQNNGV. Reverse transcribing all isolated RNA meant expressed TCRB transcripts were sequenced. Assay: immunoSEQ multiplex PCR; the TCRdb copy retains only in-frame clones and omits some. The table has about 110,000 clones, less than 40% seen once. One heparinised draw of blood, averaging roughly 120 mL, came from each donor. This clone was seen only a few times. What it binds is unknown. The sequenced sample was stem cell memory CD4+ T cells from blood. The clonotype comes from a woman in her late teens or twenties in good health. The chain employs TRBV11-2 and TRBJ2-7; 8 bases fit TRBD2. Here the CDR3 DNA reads TGTGCCAGCAGCTCAAGCGGACTAGCTGCTACCTACGAGCAGTACTTC. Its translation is CASSSSGLAATYEQYF.